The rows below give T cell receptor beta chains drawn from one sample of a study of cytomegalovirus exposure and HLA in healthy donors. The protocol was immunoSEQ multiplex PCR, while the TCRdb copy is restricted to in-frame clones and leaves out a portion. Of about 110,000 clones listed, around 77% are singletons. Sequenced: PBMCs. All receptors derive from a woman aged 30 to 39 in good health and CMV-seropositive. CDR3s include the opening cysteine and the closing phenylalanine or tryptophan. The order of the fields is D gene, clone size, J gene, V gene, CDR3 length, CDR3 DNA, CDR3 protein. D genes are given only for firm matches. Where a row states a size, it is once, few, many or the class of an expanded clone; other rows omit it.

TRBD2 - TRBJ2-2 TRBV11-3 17 TGTGCCAGCAGCTCGTGGACTAGCGGGGCGAACACCGGGGAGCTGTTTTTT CASSSWTSGANTGELFF
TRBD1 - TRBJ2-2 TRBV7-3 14 TGTGCCAGCAGCCCGACAGGGATCACCGGGGAGCTGTTTTTT CASSPTGITGELFF
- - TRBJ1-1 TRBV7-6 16 TGTGCCAGCAGCTTGGGTCAGGGGAACATGAACACTGAAGCTTTCTTT CASSLGQGNMNTEAFF
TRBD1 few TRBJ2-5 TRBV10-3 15 TGTGCCATCAACCCGGGACAGGGCAACCAAGAGACCCAGTACTTC CAINPGQGNQETQYF
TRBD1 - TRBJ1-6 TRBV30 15 TGTGCCTGGAGTCAACCGGGACAGGGGAATTCACCCCTCCACTTT CAWSQPGQGNSPLHF
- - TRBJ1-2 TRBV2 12 TGTGCCAGCAGTGATCCCCTACTCAGCTACACCTTC CASSDPLLSYTF
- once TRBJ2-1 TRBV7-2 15 TGTGCCAGCAGCCCAACCCTCCAGGTCCAGCATGAGCAGTTCTTC CASSPTLQVQHEQFF
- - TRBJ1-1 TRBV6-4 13 TGTGCCAGCAGTGTTGAGGGAGGGACTGAAGCTTTCTTT CASSVEGGTEAFF
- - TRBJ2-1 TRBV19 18 TGTGCCAGTAGTATAGATCCCCTGACAGTCAGCTCCTACAATGAGCAGTTCTTC CASSIDPLTVSSYNEQFF
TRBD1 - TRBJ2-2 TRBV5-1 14 TGCGCCAGCAGCGGGGGACAGGGTGGCGGGGAGCTGTTTTTT CASSGGQGGGELFF